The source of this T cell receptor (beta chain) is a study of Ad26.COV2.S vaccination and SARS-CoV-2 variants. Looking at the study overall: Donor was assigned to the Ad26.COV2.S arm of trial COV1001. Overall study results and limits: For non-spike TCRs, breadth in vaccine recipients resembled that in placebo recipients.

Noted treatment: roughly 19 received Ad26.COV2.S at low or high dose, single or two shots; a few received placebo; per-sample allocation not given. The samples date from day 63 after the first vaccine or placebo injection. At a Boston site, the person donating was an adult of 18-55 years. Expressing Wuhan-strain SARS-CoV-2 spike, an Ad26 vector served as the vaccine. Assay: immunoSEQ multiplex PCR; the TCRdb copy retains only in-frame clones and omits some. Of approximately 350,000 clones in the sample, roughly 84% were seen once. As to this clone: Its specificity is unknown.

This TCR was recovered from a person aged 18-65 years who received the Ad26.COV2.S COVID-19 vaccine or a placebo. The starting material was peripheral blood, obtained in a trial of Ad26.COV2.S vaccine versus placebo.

CDR3 sequence reads: CASSLQGAKYYGYTF. In DNA form, the CDR3 reads TGTGCCAGCTCACTACAGGGGGCAAAATACTATGGCTACACCTTC. V gene TRBV18 combines with J gene TRBJ1-2; TRBD1 matches at 9 bases. This CDR3 is built from 15 residues. Germline V gives CDR1 KGHSH, CDR2 LQKENI. J gave up 3 bases and V 4 bases, and 6 bases lay outside the gene matches.